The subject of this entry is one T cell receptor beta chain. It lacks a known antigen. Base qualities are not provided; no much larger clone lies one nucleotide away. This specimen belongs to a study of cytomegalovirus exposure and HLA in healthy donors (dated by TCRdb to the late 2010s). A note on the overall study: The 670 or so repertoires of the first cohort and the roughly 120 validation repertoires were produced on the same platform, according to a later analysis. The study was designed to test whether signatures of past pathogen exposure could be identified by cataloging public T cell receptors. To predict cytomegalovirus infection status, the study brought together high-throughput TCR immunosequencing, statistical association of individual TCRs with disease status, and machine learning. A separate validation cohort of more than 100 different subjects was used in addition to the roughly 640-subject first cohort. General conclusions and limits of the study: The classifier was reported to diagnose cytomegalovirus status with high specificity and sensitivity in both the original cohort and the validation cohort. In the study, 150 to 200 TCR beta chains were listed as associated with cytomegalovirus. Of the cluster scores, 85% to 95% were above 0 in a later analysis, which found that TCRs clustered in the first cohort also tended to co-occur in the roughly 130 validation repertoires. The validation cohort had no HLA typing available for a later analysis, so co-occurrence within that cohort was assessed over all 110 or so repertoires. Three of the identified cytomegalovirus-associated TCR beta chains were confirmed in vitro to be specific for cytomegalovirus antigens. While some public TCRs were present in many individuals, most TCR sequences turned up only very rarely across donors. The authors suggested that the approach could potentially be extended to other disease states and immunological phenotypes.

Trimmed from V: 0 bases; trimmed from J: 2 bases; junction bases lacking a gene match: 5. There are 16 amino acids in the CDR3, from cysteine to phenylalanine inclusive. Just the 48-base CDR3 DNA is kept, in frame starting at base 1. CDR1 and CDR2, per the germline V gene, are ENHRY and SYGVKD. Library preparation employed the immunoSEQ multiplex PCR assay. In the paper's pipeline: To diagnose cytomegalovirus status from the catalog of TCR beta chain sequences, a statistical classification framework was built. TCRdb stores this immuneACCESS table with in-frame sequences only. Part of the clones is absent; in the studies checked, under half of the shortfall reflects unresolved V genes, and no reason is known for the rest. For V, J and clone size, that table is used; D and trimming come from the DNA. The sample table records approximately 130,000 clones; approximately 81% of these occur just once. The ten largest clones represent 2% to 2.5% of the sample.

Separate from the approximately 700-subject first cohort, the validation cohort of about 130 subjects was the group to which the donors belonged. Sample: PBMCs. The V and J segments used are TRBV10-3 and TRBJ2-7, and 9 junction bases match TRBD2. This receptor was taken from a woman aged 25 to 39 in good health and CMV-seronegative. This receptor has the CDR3 CAISESAGGPTYEQYF. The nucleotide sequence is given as TGTGCCATCAGTGAGTCGGCGGGGGGGCCAACCTACGAGCAGTACTTC.